Shown below are 20 T cell receptor beta chains from a single sample sequenced in a study of cytomegalovirus exposure and HLA in healthy donors. Use of 60 Vbeta and 13 Jbeta primers characterized the PCR. Using immunoSEQ multiplex PCR, the repertoire was profiled, and TCRdb retains in-frame clones only, with some absent. This sample has under 150,000 clones, with around four fifths found just once. Material for sequencing was PBMCs. The source of these receptors is a man aged 25-40 years in good health and CMV-seropositive.

The chain has TRBV5-1 and TRBJ2-3; 10 bases are a match to TRBD2. Trimming cost V 4 bases and J 0 bases; bases outside gene matches: 5. This CDR3 has 16 residues. The germline V gene encodes CDR1 SGHRS and CDR2 YFSETQ. In DNA, the CDR3 is TGCGCCAGCAGCGTCGGACTAGCGGCTAGCACAGATACGCAGTATTTT. Translated: CASSVGLAASTDTQYF. The full variable domain, its missing parts supplied by reference TRBV5-1 and TRBJ2-3, is KAGVTQTPRYLIKTRGQQVTLSCSPISGHRSVSWYQQTPGQGLQFLFEYFSETQRNKGNFPGRFSGRQFSNSRSEMNVSTLELGDSALYLCASSVGLAASTDTQYFGPGTRLTVL.

V and J are TRBV19 and TRBJ1-1, with D maybe TRBD1 (5 bases). CDR1 LNHDA and CDR2 SQIVND come from the germline V gene (reference sequence). Deletions cut 7 bases from V and 4 bases from J, with 13 bases between. This CDR3 region has 13 residues. The CDR3 spells CASTSQGTTEAFF. CDR3 sequence (DNA): TGTGCCAGTACCTCCCAGGGTACCACTGAAGCTTTCTTT.

The chain recombines TRBV7-9 with TRBJ2-5, with D possibly being TRBD2 (6 bases). V dropped 7 bases and J dropped 2 bases, with 14 bases sitting between them. From germline, CDR1 is SEHNR and CDR2 FQNEAQ (reference sequence). CDR3 length equals 14 residues. The CDR3 DNA reads TGTGCCAGCATACTGCCAGGGAGGCAAGAGACCCAGTACTTC. As protein: CASILPGRQETQYF.

This clone was found a few times. The genes are TRBV7-9 and TRBJ1-4; tentative D call: TRBD1 (6 bases). V was pared by 3 bases and J by 7 bases, with 15 bases between. From germline, CDR1 is SEHNR and CDR2 FQNEAQ (reference sequence). The CDR3 is 15 residues long. DNA for the CDR3: TGTGCCAGCAGCTTGGAACAGGGAGAGGGTGAAAAACTGTTTTTT. Translated: CASSLEQGEGEKLFF.

The chain employs TRBV5-6 and TRBJ1-1, with D possibly matching TRBD1 (6 bases). Germline assignment: CDR1 SGHDT and CDR2 YYEEEE. The V and J ends lost 0 bases and 5 bases respectively, with 17 bases between them. CDR3 length equals 16 residues. CDR3 in amino acids: CASSLGGWGLGTEAFF. The CDR3 nucleotides read TGTGCCAGCAGCTTGGGAGGTTGGGGGCTGGGGACTGAAGCTTTCTTT.

The chain couples TRBV7-9 to TRBJ2-1, with TRBD2 matching 7 bases. Germline lookup yields CDR1 SEHNR and CDR2 FQNEAQ (reference sequence). Unmatched junction bases numbered 9, after V lost 5 bases and J lost 8 bases. The CDR3 has 14 residues. CDR3 amino acids: CASSPGLGLDEQFF. CDR3 nucleotide sequence: TGTGCCAGCAGCCCTGGACTAGGGTTGGATGAGCAGTTCTTC.

This chain links TRBV19 with TRBJ2-2, with TRBD2 identical over 10 bases. The ends lost 6 bases at V and 4 bases at J; junction bases unmatched: 8. The CDR3 has 16 residues. Germline V gene sequence: CDR1 LNHDA, CDR2 SQIVND (reference sequence). The CDR3 DNA is TGTGCCAGTAGCATAACTAGCGGGATGGGCACCGGGGAGCTGTTTTTT. Amino acid sequence: CASSITSGMGTGELFF.

The chain links TRBV5-8 to TRBJ1-5, with D uncertain. This CDR3 is 14 amino acids long. V was trimmed by 4 bases and J by 4 bases, leaving 12 bases between them. CDR1 and CDR2 (germline): SGHTS, YDEGEE. CDR3 nucleotide sequence: TGTGCCAGCAGCACCCGGGGTGGGAATCAGCCCCAGCATTTT. Translation: CASSTRGGNQPQHF.

The chain carries TRBV7-8 and TRBJ2-5; TRBD1 agrees at 10 bases. CDR1 is SGHVS, CDR2 FQNEAQ, per germline. V gave up 0 bases and J gave up 3 bases; unmatched junction bases: 1. The CDR3 runs 15 residues. The CDR3 protein is CASSLAGTGEETQYF. DNA of the CDR3: TGTGCCAGCAGCTTAGCGGGGACAGGGGAAGAGACCCAGTACTTC. Full variable domain (outside the CDR3, taken from reference TRBV7-8 and TRBJ2-5): GAGVSQSPRYKVAKRGQDVALRCDPISGHVSLFWYQQALGQGPEFLTYFQNEAQLDKSGLPSDRFFAERPEGSVSTLKIQRTQQEDSAVYLCASSLAGTGEETQYFGPGTRLLVL.

This chain uses TRBV7-2 with TRBJ1-5; no clear D. V lost 3 bases to trimming and J lost 5 bases, with 8 bases between them. CDR1 and CDR2 (germline): SGHTA, FQGNSA. The CDR3 is 13 residues long. The CDR3 here is CASSFGQDQPQHF. The CDR3 coding sequence is TGTGCCAGCAGCTTTGGGCAGGATCAGCCCCAGCATTTT.

The chain joins TRBV7-8 to TRBJ1-5, with a tentative D call TRBD1 (6 bases). The V gene lost 5 bases and the J gene lost 1 base, with 21 bases spanning the gap. The CDR3 has 18 residues. The germline V gene encodes CDR1 SGHVS and CDR2 FQNEAQ. CDR3 loop: CASSLPGQPNLSNQPQHF. The CDR3 DNA sequence: TGTGCCAGCAGCCTCCCGGGACAACCAAATCTAAGCAATCAGCCCCAGCATTTT.

The chain uses TRBV29-1 and TRBJ1-2, with D hard to call. CDR3 length: 12 amino acids. With 4 bases removed from V and 3 bases from J, the gap between germline ends came to 9 bases. CDR1 is SQVTM and CDR2 is ANQGSEA in the germline V gene. CDR3 sequence reads: CSVVPYDYGYTF. CDR3 bases: TGCAGCGTTGTCCCGTATGACTATGGCTACACCTTC. The full variable domain, completed using reference TRBV29-1 and TRBJ1-2, is SAVISQKPSRDICQRGTSLTIQCQVDSQVTMMFWYRQQPGQSLTLIATANQGSEATYESGFVIDKFPISRPNLTFSTLTVSNMSPEDSSIYLCSVVPYDYGYTFGSGTRLTVV.

The rearrangement links TRBV7-6 to TRBJ2-2, with 10 bases that match TRBD2. The CDR3 has 13 residues. Germline loops: CDR1 SGHVS, CDR2 FNYEAQ. After removal of 11 bases from V and 7 bases from J, the junction contained 7 bases not matched to a gene. The CDR3 region is CAFLAGEDGELFF. CDR3 in DNA: TGTGCCTTCCTAGCGGGAGAAGACGGGGAGCTGTTTTTT.

The V and J genes are TRBV19 and TRBJ2-3; a possible D gene is TRBD2 (5 bases). CDR3 length equals 14 residues. The V gene lost 4 bases and the J gene lost 1 base, with 9 bases spanning the gap. CDR1 is LNHDA and CDR2 is SQIVND in the germline V gene (reference sequence). The CDR3 reads CASSTRERTDTQYF. The CDR3 DNA sequence: TGTGCCAGTAGTACAAGGGAGCGCACAGATACGCAGTATTTT.

The chain employs TRBV6-1 and TRBJ2-5; TRBD2 agrees at 7 bases. The V and J ends lost 5 bases and 8 bases, in that order; junction bases with no gene match: 8. The germline V gene has CDR1 MNHNS and CDR2 SASEGT. The CDR3 loop spans 13 amino acids. CDR3 residues: CASSPWGGSTQYF. CDR3 DNA: TGTGCCAGCAGTCCTTGGGGGGGAAGTACCCAGTACTTC.

To note about this clone: A junction boundary mismatches the germline segment, possibly from a read error. The gene calls are TRBV5-1 and TRBJ2-7, with D tentatively TRBD2 (6 bases). In germline, CDR1 is SGHRS, CDR2 YFSETQ. This CDR3 region has 13 residues. The CDR3 region has the DNA TGCGCCAGCAGCTTACGGGACTCCTTCGAGCAGTACTTC. Its translation is CASSLRDSFEQYF.

J is TRBJ2-5 and V is TRBV11-2; D may be TRBD1 (6 bases). Trimming removed 5 bases from V and 1 base from J, with 8 bases in between. This CDR3 comprises 13 residues. CDR1 is SGHAT, CDR2 FQNNGV, per germline. The chain's CDR3 is CASSRTAQETQYF. The CDR3 nucleotides read TGTGCCAGCAGCCGGACAGCCCAAGAGACCCAGTACTTC. Looking up the rest from reference TRBV11-2 and TRBJ2-5 gives the full variable domain: EAGVAQSPRYKIIEKRQSVAFWCNPISGHATLYWYQQILGQGPKLLIQFQNNGVVDDSQLPKDRFSAERLKGVDSTLKIQPAKLEDSAVYLCASSRTAQETQYFGPGTRLLVL.

J is TRBJ2-1 and V is TRBV7-6; TRBD2 matches at 8 bases. The CDR3 covers 13 residues. Germline-derived CDR1 and CDR2 are SGHVS and FNYEAQ. Germline trimming cut 5 bases from V and 10 bases from J; bases unmatched to any gene: 7. The CDR3 DNA reads as TGTGCCAGCAGCCTCGTCTCTAGCGGGGAGCAGTTCTTC. It specifies CASSLVSSGEQFF. Complete variable domain (other parts from reference TRBV7-6 and TRBJ2-1): GAGVSQSPRYKVTKRGQDVALRCDPISGHVSLYWYRQALGQGPEFLTYFNYEAQQDKSGLPNDRFSAERPEGSISTLTIQRTEQRDSAMYRCASSLVSSGEQFFGPGTRLTVL.

The chain uses TRBV18 and TRBJ1-1, with no clear D. The length of the CDR3 is 14 residues. V lost 3 bases to trimming and J lost 3 bases, with 11 bases between them. Germline V gene lookup returns CDR1 KGHSH and CDR2 LQKENI. The chain's CDR3 is CASSPRVLDTEAFF. CDR3 nucleotides: TGTGCCAGCTCACCCCGGGTCCTCGACACTGAAGCTTTCTTT. Full variable domain (remainder filled in from reference TRBV18 and TRBJ1-1): NAGVMQNPRHLVRRRGQEARLRCSPMKGHSHVYWYRQLPEEGLKFMVYLQKENIIDESGMPKERFSAEFPKEGPSILRIQQVVRGDSAAYFCASSPRVLDTEAFFGQGTRLTVV.

The V and J genes are TRBV21-1 and TRBJ2-3; TRBD2, as called in the table, went unchecked against the DNA. TRBV21-1 is given as a pseudogene. The CDR3 is made up of 17 amino acids. The DNA for the CDR3 is TGTGCCAGCATACACCCGGATTGGCTAGCCGCGTCAGATATGCAGTATTTT. This encodes CASIHPDWLAASDMQYF.